These 23 T cell receptor beta chains were all obtained from the same sample, sequenced in a study of T cells after yellow fever vaccination. TCRdb reprocessed the 5' RACE reads via MiXCR and lists one record per CDR3 protein. The data contain a few hundred thousand distinct CDR3 sequences, around 13% of them singletons. The starting material was CD4+ T cells sorted from PBMCs, obtained 15 days after the yellow fever booster vaccination. The origin of the receptors is a man between 18 and 29 years old who received the YFV17D yellow fever vaccine.

This clonotype was seen many times. The chain carries TRBV5-1 and TRBJ1-3; D is undetermined. Trimming cost V 4 bases and J 4 bases, with 12 bases left between them. The CDR3 spans 14 residues. Germline CDR1 reads SGHRS; CDR2 reads YFSETQ. The CDR3 DNA reads TGCGCCAGCAGCCTGGATGGGTCAGGAAACACCATATATTTT. It translates to CASSLDGSGNTIYF.

This chain uses TRBV5-1 with TRBJ1-2; 9 bases agree with TRBD1. Trimming took 0 bases from V and 6 from J; bases not matched to a gene: 9. Germline V gives CDR1 SGHRS, CDR2 YFSETQ. This CDR3 region has 16 residues. CDR3 amino acids: CASSLARDRVGDGYTF. The CDR3 nucleotides are TGCGCCAGCAGCTTGGCGCGGGACAGGGTCGGCGATGGCTACACCTTC.

V and J are TRBV11-2 and TRBJ2-1; a weak D match, TRBD2 (6 bases). The V and J ends lost 7 bases and 9 bases respectively, with 22 bases between them. The CDR3 has 15 amino acids. Germline V gene sequence: CDR1 SGHAT, CDR2 FQNNGV. Here the CDR3 reads CASTLRGTGSTEQFF. The DNA for the CDR3 is TGTGCCAGCACCCTCCGGGGGACGGGATCTACTGAGCAGTTCTTC.

This clonotype was found many times. The chain uses TRBV6-5 and TRBJ2-4; D gene ambiguous. The CDR3 totals 13 residues. Germline values: CDR1 MNHEY, CDR2 SVGAGI. V was trimmed by 6 bases and J by 3 bases, leaving 9 bases between them. This CDR3 reads CASSPWDKNIQYF. The DNA of the CDR3 is TGTGCCAGCAGCCCATGGGACAAAAACATTCAGTACTTC.

The sample holds a few counts of this clonotype. The rearrangement joins TRBV5-4 to TRBJ2-5; D is possibly TRBD1 (6 bases). V was pared by 1 base and J by 2 bases, with 12 bases between. Germline V CDR1 and CDR2: SGHNT, YYREEE (reference sequence). The CDR3 length is 15 residues. In nucleotides, the CDR3 is TGTGCCAGCAGCTTGTTTACAGGGAGTCAAGAGACCCAGTACTTC. Its protein product is CASSLFTGSQETQYF. Full variable domain (missing parts from reference TRBV5-4 and TRBJ2-5): ETGVTQSPTHLIKTRGQQVTLRCSSQSGHNTVSWYQQALGQGPQFIFQYYREEENGRGNFPPRFSGLQFPNYSSELNVNALELDDSALYLCASSLFTGSQETQYFGPGTRLLVL.

The J gene is TRBJ2-5, the V gene TRBV7-9; D remains ambiguous. Per germline, CDR1 SEHNR and CDR2 FQNEAQ (reference sequence). Trimming stripped 5 bases from V and 5 bases from J, with 12 bases between. CDR3 length: 13 amino acids. The CDR3: CASSPGLRETQYF. In DNA, the CDR3 is TGTGCCAGCAGCCCGGGTCTCCGGGAGACCCAGTACTTC.

This clonotype was detected only a few times. CDR3 in DNA: TGTGCCAGCAGTAACAGACTGACTAGCGGGGGGGCCAGAGATACGCAGTATTTT. The encoded protein is CASSNRLTSGGARDTQYF. The chain joins TRBV6-2 or TRBV6-3 to TRBJ2-3; 14 nucleotides align to TRBD2. Germline CDR1 and CDR2: MNHEY and SVGEGT. The CDR3 length is 18 residues. V lost 5 bases to trimming and J lost 5 bases; unmatched junction nucleotides: 12.

This clonotype was found many times. V usage is TRBV29-1 and J usage is TRBJ2-1, with 11 bases lining up with TRBD1. CDR3 length equals 14 residues. Looked up from germline, CDR1 is SQVTM and CDR2 is ANQGSEA. V dropped 8 bases and J dropped 4; count of bases not matched to a gene: 7. CDR3 sequence reads: CSLWTGGYYNEQFF. CDR3 DNA: TGCAGCCTATGGACAGGGGGCTATTACAATGAGCAGTTCTTC.

This clonotype has a count of ten or more. The chain is built from TRBV7-9 and TRBJ2-2, with 8 nucleotides matching TRBD1. V gave up 7 bases and J gave up 0 bases; unmatched junction bases: 4. CDR1 is SEHNR, CDR2 FQNEAQ, per germline (reference sequence). The CDR3 spans 15 residues. CDR3 DNA sequence: TGTGCCAGCACCATGACAGGGGCGAACACCGGGGAGCTGTTTTTT. Translating gives CASTMTGANTGELFF.

This chain uses TRBV7-9 with TRBJ1-2; 8 nucleotides match TRBD1. The CDR3 runs 15 residues. The germline CDR1 and CDR2 sequences are SEHNR and FQNEAQ (reference sequence). After removal of 1 base from V and 0 bases from J, the junction contained 1 base not matched to a gene. CDR3 nucleotides: TGTGCCAGCAGCTTAGAGGGACAGGCTAACTATGGCTACACCTTC. Translating it yields CASSLEGQANYGYTF.

This clonotype was observed at least ten times. The genes are TRBV7-2 and TRBJ1-2, with D maybe TRBD1 (5 bases). This CDR3 is 13 amino acids long. CDR1 is SGHTA, CDR2 FQGNSA, per germline. V lost 4 bases and J 4 bases, leaving 10 bases between the germline ends. The CDR3 spells CASSSGGGYGYTF. DNA for the CDR3: TGTGCCAGCAGCTCCGGGGGAGGCTATGGCTACACCTTC.

The CDR3 coding sequence is TGCGCCAGCAGGACAGGTGCCTCCTACGAGCAGTACTTC. This sequence encodes CASRTGASYEQYF. This chain uses TRBV5-1 with TRBJ2-7, with D possibly matching TRBD1 (6 bases). CDR1 is SGHRS, CDR2 YFSETQ, per germline. The V and J ends lost 5 bases and 0 bases respectively, with 9 bases between them. The CDR3 consists of 13 residues.

This clonotype showed up just a few times. The J gene is TRBJ2-5, the V gene TRBV7-3; 7 nucleotides line up with TRBD1. J was trimmed by 5 bases and V by 4 bases; bases with no gene match: 10. CDR1 is SGHTA and CDR2 is FQGTGA in the germline V gene. The CDR3 length is 15 residues. Here the CDR3 reads CASSSYSTGKETQYF. As DNA, the CDR3 is TGTGCCAGCAGCTCCTACTCGACAGGGAAGGAGACCCAGTACTTC.

This clonotype has a handful of counts. CDR3 coding DNA: TGTGCCAGCAGACCGGGACTAGCTTTTGGCGAGCAGTTCTTC. Protein sequence: CASRPGLAFGEQFF. This chain connects TRBV12-3 or TRBV12-4 to TRBJ2-1, with 9 bases aligning to TRBD2. V gave up 6 bases and J gave up 10 bases; unmatched junction bases: 10. The CDR3 length is 14 residues.

This clonotype was counted between two and nine times. The chain carries TRBV7-9 and TRBJ2-3; D tentatively fits TRBD1 or TRBD2 (5 bases each). The CDR3 is 13 residues long. V dropped 5 bases and J dropped 6 bases, with 12 bases sitting between them. Germline CDR1 reads SEHNR; CDR2 reads FQNEAQ (reference sequence). The CDR3 sequence: CASSGDPGDTQYF. CDR3 bases: TGTGCCAGCAGCGGGGACCCGGGGGATACGCAGTATTTT.

The chain joins TRBV7-8 to TRBJ2-5, with D possibly TRBD2 on 6 matching bases. Germline V lookup: CDR1 SGHVS, CDR2 FQNEAQ. The CDR3 is made up of 8 amino acids. Trimming pared 10 bases from V and 10 bases from J, leaving 7 bases between. The chain's CDR3 is CATGDQYF. In DNA form, the CDR3 reads TGTGCCACGGGGGACCAGTACTTC.

This clonotype was recorded a few times. The J gene is TRBJ1-1, the V gene TRBV10-3; 7 bases match TRBD1. Germline-derived CDR1 and CDR2 are ENHRY and SYGVKD. V lost 4 bases and J lost 3; bases outside the gene matches: 8. The CDR3 totals 15 residues. The CDR3: CAISGATGADTEAFF. CDR3 coding DNA: TGTGCCATCAGTGGGGCAACAGGGGCGGACACTGAAGCTTTCTTT.

This clonotype has only a few counts. V gene TRBV12-3 or TRBV12-4 combines with J gene TRBJ2-7, with a weak D call TRBD1 (6 bases). Trimming shortened V by 5 bases and J by 3 bases, and 14 bases separated the two germline ends. The CDR3 runs to 14 residues. CDR3 DNA sequence: TGTGCCAGCAGTCGAGAGCAGGGGAGCTACGAGCAGTACTTC. This codes for CASSREQGSYEQYF.

This clonotype turned up a few times. This chain uses TRBV4-2 with TRBJ2-5; D is perhaps TRBD2 (5 bases). The V gene's germline CDR1 is LGHNA and CDR2 YNFKEQ. The CDR3 has 14 residues. The ends were cut back, 1 base at V and 2 bases at J, with 8 bases in the middle. As DNA, the CDR3 is TGTGCCAGCAGCCAAGGGACTCCTCAAGAGACCCAGTACTTC. Residues: CASSQGTPQETQYF.

The chain employs TRBV29-1 and TRBJ1-3; tentatively, D is TRBD1 (6 bases). Germline values: CDR1 SQVTM, CDR2 ANQGSEA. Trimming stripped 5 bases from V and 4 bases from J, with 12 bases between. The CDR3 consists of 13 residues. For the CDR3, the DNA is TGCAGCGTTACCTCGGACAGCGGAAACACCATATATTTT. Protein sequence: CSVTSDSGNTIYF.

The genes are TRBV9 and TRBJ2-1; TRBD2 matches 11 bases. CDR3 size: 14 residues. Germline V gives CDR1 SGDLS, CDR2 YYNGEE. Germline trimming cut 2 bases from V and 10 bases from J; bases unmatched to any gene: 5. This CDR3 reads CASSVASGGREQFF. CDR3 in DNA: TGTGCCAGCAGCGTGGCTAGCGGGGGGCGAGAGCAGTTCTTC. The full variable domain, its missing parts supplied by reference TRBV9 and TRBJ2-1, is DSGVTQTPKHLITATGQRVTLRCSPRSGDLSVYWYQQSLDQGLQFLIQYYNGEERAKGNILERFSAQQFPDLHSELNLSSLELGDSALYFCASSVASGGREQFFGPGTRLTVL.

Worth noting for this clonotype: Mismatch with germline at one junction end may stem from a read error. The rearrangement links TRBV12-3 or TRBV12-4 to TRBJ1-3; D remains ambiguous. This CDR3 has 13 amino acids. CDR3 coding DNA: TGTGCCAGCAGGCCCTCCGGTGGACACACCATATATTTT. Amino acids: CASRPSGGHTIYF.

The V and J genes are TRBV12-3 or TRBV12-4 and TRBJ1-1, with D possibly matching TRBD1 (6 bases). CDR3 length equals 14 residues. V was trimmed by 2 bases and J by 1 base, leaving 8 bases between them. The CDR3 region is CASSLQGKNTEAFF. In DNA form, the CDR3 reads TGTGCCAGCAGTTTACAGGGGAAGAACACTGAAGCTTTCTTT.